This T cell receptor beta chain was observed in a study of control samples from healthy donors and cancer patients. CDR3 length equals 11 residues. CDR1 and CDR2 from the germline V gene are SQVTM and ANQGSEA. The germline V and J ends were trimmed by 8 bases and 5 bases, with 11 bases remaining between them. Data came from immunoSEQ multiplex PCR; TCRdb stores just in-frame clones and leaves some out. The sample lists approximately 98,000 clones; approximately 80% were seen once. Sequenced input: blood. This rearrangement joins TRBV29-1 to TRBJ2-3, with D possibly TRBD1 on 5 matching bases. The sequence was collected from a young man in good health. This CDR3 is CSPRVGDTQYF. CDR3 nucleotide sequence: TGCAGCCCCAGGGTCGGAGATACGCAGTATTTT.